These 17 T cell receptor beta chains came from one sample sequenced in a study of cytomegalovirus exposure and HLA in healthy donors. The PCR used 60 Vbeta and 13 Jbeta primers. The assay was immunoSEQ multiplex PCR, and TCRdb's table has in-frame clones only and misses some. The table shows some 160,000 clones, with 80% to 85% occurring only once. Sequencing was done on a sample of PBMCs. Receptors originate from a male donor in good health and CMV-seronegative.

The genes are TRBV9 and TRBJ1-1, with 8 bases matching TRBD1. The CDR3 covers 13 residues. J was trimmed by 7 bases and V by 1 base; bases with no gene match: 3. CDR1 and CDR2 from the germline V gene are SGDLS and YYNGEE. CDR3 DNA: TGTGCCAGCAGCGTATCAGGGGGCGGTGAAGCTTTCTTT. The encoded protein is CASSVSGGGEAFF.

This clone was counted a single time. The DNA for the CDR3 is TGCGCCAGCAGCCGACAGAGGCCTAACTATGGCTACACCTTC. Its translation is CASSRQRPNYGYTF. The gene calls are TRBV4-1 and TRBJ1-2; tentatively, D is TRBD1 (5 bases). The V gene's germline CDR1 is MGHRA and CDR2 YSYEKL. CDR3 length: 14 amino acids. Trimming removed 4 bases at V and 0 bases at J, with 9 bases between.

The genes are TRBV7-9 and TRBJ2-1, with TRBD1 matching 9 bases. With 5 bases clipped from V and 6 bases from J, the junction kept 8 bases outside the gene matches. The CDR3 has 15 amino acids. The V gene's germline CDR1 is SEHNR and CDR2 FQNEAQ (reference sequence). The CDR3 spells CASSLGTGWINEQFF. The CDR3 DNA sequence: TGTGCCAGCAGCCTCGGGACAGGGTGGATCAATGAGCAGTTCTTC.

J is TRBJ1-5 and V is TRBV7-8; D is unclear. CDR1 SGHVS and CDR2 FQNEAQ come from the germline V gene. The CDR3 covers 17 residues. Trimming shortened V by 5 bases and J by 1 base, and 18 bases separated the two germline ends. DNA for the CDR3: TGTGCCAGCAGCACGGGATCTGTAGTGACGAGCAATCAGCCCCAGCATTTT. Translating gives CASSTGSVVTSNQPQHF.

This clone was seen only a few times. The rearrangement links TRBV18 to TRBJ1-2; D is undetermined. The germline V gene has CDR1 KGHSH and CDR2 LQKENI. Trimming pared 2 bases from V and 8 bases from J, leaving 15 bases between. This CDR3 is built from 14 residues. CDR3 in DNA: TGTGCCAGCTCACCATCGTATACCTATCGGGGCTACACCTTC. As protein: CASSPSYTYRGYTF.

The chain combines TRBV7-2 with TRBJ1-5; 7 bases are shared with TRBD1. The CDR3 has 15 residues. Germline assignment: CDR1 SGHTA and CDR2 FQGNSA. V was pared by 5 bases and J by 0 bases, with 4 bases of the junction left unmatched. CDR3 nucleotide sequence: TGTGCCAGCAGCCCAACAGGGGTTAGCAATCAGCCCCAGCATTTT. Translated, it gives CASSPTGVSNQPQHF. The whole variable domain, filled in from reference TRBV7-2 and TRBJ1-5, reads GAGVSQSPSNKVTEKGKDVELRCDPISGHTALYWYRQSLGQGLEFLIYFQGNSAPDKSGLPSDRFSAERTGGSVSTLTIQRTQQEDSAVYLCASSPTGVSNQPQHFGDGTRLSIL.

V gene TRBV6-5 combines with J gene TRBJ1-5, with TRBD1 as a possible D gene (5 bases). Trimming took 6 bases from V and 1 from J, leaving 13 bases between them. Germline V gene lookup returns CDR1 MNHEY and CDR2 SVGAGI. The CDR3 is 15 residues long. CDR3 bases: TGTGCCAGCAGGGGCGCGGGGCCCAGCAATCAGCCCCAGCATTTT. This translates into CASRGAGPSNQPQHF.

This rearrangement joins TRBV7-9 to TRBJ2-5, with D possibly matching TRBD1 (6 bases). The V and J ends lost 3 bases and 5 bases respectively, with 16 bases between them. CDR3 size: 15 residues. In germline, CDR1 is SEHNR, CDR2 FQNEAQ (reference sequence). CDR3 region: CASSFKRLQGETQYF. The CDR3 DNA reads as TGTGCCAGCAGCTTCAAAAGACTCCAGGGGGAGACCCAGTACTTC.

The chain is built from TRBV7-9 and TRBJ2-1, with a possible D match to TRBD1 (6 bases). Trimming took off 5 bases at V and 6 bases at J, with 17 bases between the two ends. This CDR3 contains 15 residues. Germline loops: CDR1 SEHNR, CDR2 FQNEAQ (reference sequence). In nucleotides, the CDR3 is TGTGCCAGCAGCGGAAGGGGGTTTTTATCCAATGAGCAGTTCTTC. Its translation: CASSGRGFLSNEQFF.

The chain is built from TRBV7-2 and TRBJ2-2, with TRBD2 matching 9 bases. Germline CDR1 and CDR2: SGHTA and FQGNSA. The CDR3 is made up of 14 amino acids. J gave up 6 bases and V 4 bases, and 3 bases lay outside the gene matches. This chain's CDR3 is CASSWGLASGELFF. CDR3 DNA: TGTGCCAGCAGCTGGGGACTAGCCTCCGGGGAGCTGTTTTTT. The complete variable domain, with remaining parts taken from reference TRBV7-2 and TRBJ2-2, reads GAGVSQSPSNKVTEKGKDVELRCDPISGHTALYWYRQSLGQGLEFLIYFQGNSAPDKSGLPSDRFSAERTGGSVSTLTIQRTQQEDSAVYLCASSWGLASGELFFGEGSRLTVL.

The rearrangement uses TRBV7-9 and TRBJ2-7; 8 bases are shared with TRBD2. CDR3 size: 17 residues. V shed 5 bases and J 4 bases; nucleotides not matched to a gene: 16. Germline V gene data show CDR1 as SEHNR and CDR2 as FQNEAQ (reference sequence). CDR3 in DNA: TGTGCCAGCAGCCCACGGGGGGGCCAACCAGACCATTACGAGCAGTACTTC. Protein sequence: CASSPRGGQPDHYEQYF.

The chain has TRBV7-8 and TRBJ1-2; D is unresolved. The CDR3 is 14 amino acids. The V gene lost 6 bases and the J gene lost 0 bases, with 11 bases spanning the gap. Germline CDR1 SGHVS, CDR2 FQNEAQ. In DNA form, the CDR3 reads TGTGCCAGCAGGCCGGTGGGCGCTAACTATGGCTACACCTTC. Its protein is CASRPVGANYGYTF.

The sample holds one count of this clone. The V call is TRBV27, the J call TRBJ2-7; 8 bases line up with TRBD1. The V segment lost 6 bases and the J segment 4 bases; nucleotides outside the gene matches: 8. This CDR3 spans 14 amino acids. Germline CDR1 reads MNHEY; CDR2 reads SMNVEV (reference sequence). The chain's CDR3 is CASSPRQGRYEQYF. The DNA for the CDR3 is TGTGCCAGCAGCCCCCGACAGGGGAGGTACGAGCAGTACTTC.

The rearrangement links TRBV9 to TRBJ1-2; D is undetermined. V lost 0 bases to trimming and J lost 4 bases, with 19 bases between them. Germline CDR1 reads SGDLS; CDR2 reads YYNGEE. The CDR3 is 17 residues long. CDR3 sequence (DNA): TGTGCCAGCAGCGTAGCTATGGCGGCAGGAGGTTTCTATGGCTACACCTTC. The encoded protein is CASSVAMAAGGFYGYTF.

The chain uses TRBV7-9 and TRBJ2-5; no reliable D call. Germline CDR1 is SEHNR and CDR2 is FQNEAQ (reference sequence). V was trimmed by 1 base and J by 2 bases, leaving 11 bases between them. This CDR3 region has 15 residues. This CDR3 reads CASSLGPQTQETQYF. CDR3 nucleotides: TGTGCCAGCAGCTTAGGTCCGCAGACTCAAGAGACCCAGTACTTC. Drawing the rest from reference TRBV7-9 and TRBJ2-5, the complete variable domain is DTGVSQNPRHKITKRGQNVTFRCDPISEHNRLYWYRQTLGQGPEFLTYFQNEAQLEKSRLLSDRFSAERPKGSFSTLEIQRTEQGDSAMYLCASSLGPQTQETQYFGPGTRLLVL.

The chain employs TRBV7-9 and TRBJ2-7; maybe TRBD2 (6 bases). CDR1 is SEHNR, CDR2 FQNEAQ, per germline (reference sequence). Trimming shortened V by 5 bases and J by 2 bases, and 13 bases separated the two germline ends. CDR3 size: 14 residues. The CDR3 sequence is CASSHPGLTYEQYF. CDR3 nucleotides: TGTGCCAGCAGCCACCCGGGACTGACCTACGAGCAGTACTTC.

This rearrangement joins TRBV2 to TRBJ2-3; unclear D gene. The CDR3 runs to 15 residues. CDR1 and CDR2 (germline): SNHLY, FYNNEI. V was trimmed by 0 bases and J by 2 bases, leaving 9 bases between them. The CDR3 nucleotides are TGTGCCAGCAGTGAAGCGCCCGGGTTCACAGATACGCAGTATTTT. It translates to CASSEAPGFTDTQYF.